The clone carrying this TCR beta chain was found once. The antigen remains unidentified. This entry is derived from a study of vaccination and CD4 T cells after COVID-19. Across the whole study: Following dose two, a median about 70 days (range 14 to 241) passed before post-vaccine samples were taken. Study-wide results and limits: Spike mono-reactivity held for 304 of 307 vaccine-specific clones in convalescent patients.

CD4+ T cells that had been cultured provided DNA sequenced with the Oncomine TCR Beta short-read assay. TCRdb called the PCR reads again in MiXCR, with one record for every CDR3 protein. The sample lists 9,500 to 15,000 distinct CDR3 sequences; 50% were seen once. Treatment in this sample: approximately nine-day PBMC culture with coronavirus spike peptide pools or control peptides (ViraFEST assay). ViraFEST grew antigen-specific T cells using peptide pools, then sequenced TCRs. Germline CDR1 and CDR2: SGHNT and YYREEE (reference sequence). V gave up 4 bases and J gave up 3 bases, with 16 bases separating them. The CDR3 sequence is 15 residues long.

The sample taken for sequencing was CD4+ T cells from blood, cultured in vitro. The clonotype comes from a human donor who had recovered from COVID-19. The V gene is TRBV5-4, the J gene TRBJ1-2; D not resolved. This CDR3 reads CASSPGRVKDYGYTF. CDR3 bases: TGTGCCAGCAGCCCGGGGAGGGTTAAGGACTATGGCTACACCTTC. The full variable domain, with the rest looked up from reference TRBV5-4 and TRBJ1-2, is ETGVTQSPTHLIKTRGQQVTLRCSSQSGHNTVSWYQQALGQGPQFIFQYYREEENGRGNFPPRFSGLQFPNYSSELNVNALELDDSALYLCASSPGRVKDYGYTFGSGTRLTVV.